Listed below are T cell receptor beta chains from one sample, sequenced in a study of blood T cell repertoires in COVID-19. Profiled with immunoSEQ multiplex PCR; TCRdb holds only in-frame clones, not every one. This table holds about 310,000 clones, 75% to 90% found once. Sequencing was carried out using PBMCs or T cells enriched from blood (not recorded which). Receptor source: a woman in her thirties or forties who had recovered from COVID-19. Both conserved end residues are part of each CDR3.

v_call: TRBV28; cdr3_aa: CASSPLSGGAGETQYF
v_call: TRBV5-6; cdr3_aa: CASSLTPTEAFF
v_call: TRBV5-1; cdr3_aa: CASSLVLESGYTF
v_call: TRBV30; cdr3_aa: CAWSAGTGGNSPLHF
v_call: TRBV19; cdr3_aa: CASRDSDGGYTEAFF
v_call: TRBV28; cdr3_aa: CASRGNVAASSYNEQFF
v_call: TRBV11-2; cdr3_aa: CASSRARYGYTF
v_call: TRBV5-1; cdr3_aa: CASSLLLNTEAFF
v_call: TRBV11-3; cdr3_aa: CASSFGSSGRAFRTDTQYF
v_call: TRBV18; cdr3_aa: CASSPARLPTEAFF
v_call: TRBV29-1; cdr3_aa: CSSTAGSGSTNEQFF
v_call: TRBV29-1; cdr3_aa: CSVQAGGPVDTQYF
v_call: TRBV7-2; cdr3_aa: CASSWGTGVGQPQHF
v_call: TRBV2; cdr3_aa: CASASGRVQETQYF
v_call: TRBV9; cdr3_aa: CASSSGQGGSPLHF
v_call: TRBV7-9; cdr3_aa: CASSLGPRDTDTQYF
v_call: TRBV6-5; cdr3_aa: CASSYPGLAGETQYF
v_call: TRBV12-3/TRBV12-4; cdr3_aa: CASSSGGYGYTF
v_call: TRBV4-3; cdr3_aa: CASSPDRGNQPQHF
v_call: TRBV5-1; cdr3_aa: CASSLLRGGAGNTEAFF
v_call: TRBV11-2; cdr3_aa: CASSLHYGAHYEQYF
v_call: TRBV24-1; cdr3_aa: CATSDPGGQGSDTQYF
v_call: TRBV11-2; cdr3_aa: CASSLGQGGHEQYF
v_call: TRBV18; cdr3_aa: CASSPVASYEQYF
v_call: TRBV11-3; cdr3_aa: CASSLTTAVPEQFF
v_call: TRBV28; cdr3_aa: CASSQDRGAFF
v_call: TRBV6-5; cdr3_aa: CASTPPGQLYGYTF